These 18 T cell receptor beta chains were sequenced from one sample in a study of PD-1 blockade in classical Hodgkin lymphoma. The time point was: cycle 4 day 1 (C4D1), after 5 to 7 weeks of nivolumab. Each patient relapsed following autologous stem cell transplantation, and prior brentuximab vedotin exposure differed. Assay used: immunoSEQ multiplex PCR; TCRdb lists only in-frame clones, some missing. Of tens of thousands of clones detected, 90% appear once; the ten largest clones hold roughly 3%. The sequences come from peripheral blood mononuclear cells (PBMCs), collected before the fourth cycle of nivolumab. These receptors were obtained from a human donor with classical Hodgkin lymphoma.

The chain is built from TRBV7-9 and TRBJ1-2, with 9 nucleotides matching TRBD1. The V gene's germline CDR1 is SEHNR and CDR2 FQNEAQ (reference sequence). CDR3 size: 15 residues. V shed 6 bases and J 3 bases; nucleotides not matched to a gene: 8. The CDR3 sequence: CASRRGQGRDYGYTF. The CDR3, as DNA: TGTGCCAGCAGAAGGGGACAGGGCCGAGACTATGGCTACACCTTC.

The chain has TRBV11-2 and TRBJ2-2; D possibly corresponds to TRBD2 (5 bases). The CDR3 covers 14 residues. Per germline, CDR1 SGHAT and CDR2 FQNNGV. Between the trimmed V and J ends, which lost 5 bases and 3 bases, there was a span of 10 bases. The CDR3 is CASSPGLHTGELFF. The CDR3 DNA follows: TGTGCCAGCAGCCCTGGACTGCACACCGGGGAGCTGTTTTTT.

The chain joins TRBV30 to TRBJ1-6; no firm D call. V was trimmed by 0 bases and J by 10 bases, leaving 10 bases between them. This CDR3 has 13 residues. The germline CDR1 and CDR2 sequences are GTSNPN and SVGIG (reference sequence). CDR3 region: CAWSVAPGSPLHF. In DNA form, the CDR3 reads TGTGCCTGGAGTGTTGCCCCGGGATCACCCCTCCACTTT.

The rearrangement uses TRBV2 and TRBJ2-2; D not certain. The V and J ends lost 8 bases and 6 bases respectively, with 7 bases between them. Germline CDR1 reads SNHLY; CDR2 reads FYNNEI. The CDR3 totals 11 residues. CDR3 sequence reads: CASGSAGELFF. The CDR3 nucleotides read TGTGCCAGCGGGTCAGCCGGGGAGCTGTTTTTT.

The genes are TRBV7-9 and TRBJ2-1; 10 positions agree with TRBD2. Trimming cost V 3 bases and J 3 bases; bases outside gene matches: 11. The CDR3 runs to 18 residues. The germline V gene has CDR1 SEHNR and CDR2 FQNEAQ (reference sequence). CDR3 region: CASSLWSSKRGGYNEQFF. CDR3 nucleotide sequence: TGTGCCAGCAGCTTGTGGTCCTCAAAGCGGGGGGGCTACAATGAGCAGTTCTTC.

V gene TRBV30 combines with J gene TRBJ1-2; D not certain. This CDR3 is built from 13 residues. CDR1 is GTSNPN and CDR2 is SVGIG in the germline V gene (reference sequence). V lost 6 bases and J lost 3, with 14 bases in between. CDR3 loop: CACPTESDYGYTF. As DNA, the CDR3 is TGTGCCTGCCCCACCGAGTCGGACTATGGCTACACCTTC.

The genes are TRBV2 and TRBJ1-1, with D hard to call. This CDR3 is 14 amino acids long. The ends were cut back, 6 bases at V and 0 bases at J, with 11 bases in the middle. Germline CDR1 is SNHLY and CDR2 is FYNNEI. The CDR3 protein is CASRKDGMNTEAFF. CDR3 in DNA: TGTGCCAGCAGGAAGGACGGCATGAACACTGAAGCTTTCTTT.

This chain links TRBV11-2 with TRBJ2-3; either TRBD1 or TRBD2 may supply D (5 bases each). This CDR3 comprises 12 residues. The germline V gene has CDR1 SGHAT and CDR2 FQNNGV. V lost 1 base and J 11 bases, leaving 10 bases between the germline ends. The CDR3 sequence is CASSLGGYVQYF. The CDR3 nucleotides read TGTGCCAGCAGCTTAGGGGGGTACGTGCAGTATTTT.

This chain links TRBV9 with TRBJ2-7; 9 positions match TRBD2. Germline assignment: CDR1 SGDLS and CDR2 YYNGEE. V was pared by 0 bases and J by 4 bases, with 5 bases of the junction left unmatched. The CDR3 is 15 amino acids. CDR3 coding DNA: TGTGCCAGCAGCGTAGGACTAGCGGTTCCTTACGAGCAGTACTTC. This sequence encodes CASSVGLAVPYEQYF. The variable domain in full, with the rest retrieved from reference TRBV9 and TRBJ2-7, is DSGVTQTPKHLITATGQRVTLRCSPRSGDLSVYWYQQSLDQGLQFLIQYYNGEERAKGNILERFSAQQFPDLHSELNLSSLELGDSALYFCASSVGLAVPYEQYFGPGTRLTVT.

V gene TRBV9 combines with J gene TRBJ2-1; TRBD1 might be the D (5 bases). Germline CDR1 and CDR2: SGDLS and YYNGEE. This CDR3 comprises 13 residues. V was clipped by 0 bases and J by 5 bases, with 6 bases between them. The CDR3 is CASSVEGHNEQFF. CDR3 coding DNA: TGTGCCAGCAGCGTAGAGGGGCACAATGAGCAGTTCTTC.

This chain joins TRBV12-5 and TRBJ2-7, with TRBD1 matching over 8 bases. Germline V gene lookup returns CDR1 LGHNT and CDR2 FRNRAP. CDR3 length: 16 residues. V gave up 0 bases and J gave up 2 bases; unmatched junction bases: 6. CDR3 DNA: TGTGCTAGTGGTTTGGTTACAGGGGGACAACCCTACGAGCAGTACTTC. It translates to CASGLVTGGQPYEQYF.

This chain links TRBV5-4 with TRBJ2-7; D assignment may be TRBD1 or TRBD2 (5 bases each). CDR3 length: 12 amino acids. CDR1 is SGHNT, CDR2 YYREEE, per germline (reference sequence). Trimming removed 4 bases at V and 3 bases at J, with 8 bases between. CDR3 residues: CASSRDGYEQYF. For the CDR3, the DNA is TGTGCCAGCAGCCGGGACGGCTACGAGCAGTACTTC.

V usage is TRBV29-1 and J usage is TRBJ2-7; D remains ambiguous. The germline CDR1 and CDR2 sequences are SQVTM and ANQGSEA. CDR3 length: 13 residues. Trimming removed 1 base at V and 1 base at J, with 8 bases between. CDR3 sequence (DNA): TGCAGCGTTGAAGGGCAGTTTTCCTACGAGCAGTACTTC. Encoded protein: CSVEGQFSYEQYF.

V gene TRBV30 combines with J gene TRBJ1-6, with TRBD1 matching over 8 bases. This CDR3 has 14 residues. After removal of 3 bases from V and 9 bases from J, the junction contained 7 bases not matched to a gene. Germline assignment: CDR1 GTSNPN and CDR2 SVGIG (reference sequence). CDR3 residues: CAWSRGQGISPLHF. In nucleotides, the CDR3 is TGTGCCTGGAGCAGAGGACAGGGTATTTCACCCCTCCACTTT.

The chain combines TRBV9 with TRBJ2-3; maybe TRBD2 (5 bases). Germline-derived CDR1 and CDR2 are SGDLS and YYNGEE. CDR3 length equals 14 residues. Trimming shortened V by 0 bases and J by 6 bases, and 11 bases separated the two germline ends. The CDR3 loop reads CASSVVSWEDTQYF. As DNA, the CDR3 is TGTGCCAGCAGCGTAGTATCGTGGGAGGATACGCAGTATTTT.

This sequence joins TRBV11-2 and TRBJ2-3; D may match TRBD1 or TRBD2 (5 bases each). The CDR3 loop spans 14 amino acids. Germline V gene sequence: CDR1 SGHAT, CDR2 FQNNGV. V shed 3 bases and J shed 2 bases, with 9 bases lying between them. The CDR3 protein is CASSFQGPTDTQYF. As DNA, the CDR3 is TGTGCCAGCAGCTTCCAGGGACCCACAGATACGCAGTATTTT. Looking up the rest from reference TRBV11-2 and TRBJ2-3 gives the full variable domain: EAGVAQSPRYKIIEKRQSVAFWCNPISGHATLYWYQQILGQGPKLLIQFQNNGVVDDSQLPKDRFSAERLKGVDSTLKIQPAKLEDSAVYLCASSFQGPTDTQYFGPGTRLTVL.

This chain links TRBV9 with TRBJ1-3; 10 bases match TRBD1. V gave up 8 bases and J gave up 3 bases; unmatched junction bases: 11. This CDR3 contains 16 residues. Germline V gene sequence: CDR1 SGDLS, CDR2 YYNGEE. The CDR3 is CARRDRGLIVGNTIYF. Here the CDR3 DNA reads TGTGCCAGGCGGGACAGGGGCCTTATTGTTGGAAACACCATATATTTT.

The CDR3 is CASSDLRGSEQYF. The CDR3 region has the DNA TGTGCCAGCAGTGACCTCCGGGGGAGCGAGCAGTACTTC. V is TRBV6-5 and J is TRBJ2-7; the D gene is possibly TRBD2 (6 bases). Per the germline V gene, CDR1 is MNHEY and CDR2 is SVGAGI. CDR3 length: 13 residues. V was shortened by 5 bases and J by 6 bases, with 14 bases between the two germline ends.